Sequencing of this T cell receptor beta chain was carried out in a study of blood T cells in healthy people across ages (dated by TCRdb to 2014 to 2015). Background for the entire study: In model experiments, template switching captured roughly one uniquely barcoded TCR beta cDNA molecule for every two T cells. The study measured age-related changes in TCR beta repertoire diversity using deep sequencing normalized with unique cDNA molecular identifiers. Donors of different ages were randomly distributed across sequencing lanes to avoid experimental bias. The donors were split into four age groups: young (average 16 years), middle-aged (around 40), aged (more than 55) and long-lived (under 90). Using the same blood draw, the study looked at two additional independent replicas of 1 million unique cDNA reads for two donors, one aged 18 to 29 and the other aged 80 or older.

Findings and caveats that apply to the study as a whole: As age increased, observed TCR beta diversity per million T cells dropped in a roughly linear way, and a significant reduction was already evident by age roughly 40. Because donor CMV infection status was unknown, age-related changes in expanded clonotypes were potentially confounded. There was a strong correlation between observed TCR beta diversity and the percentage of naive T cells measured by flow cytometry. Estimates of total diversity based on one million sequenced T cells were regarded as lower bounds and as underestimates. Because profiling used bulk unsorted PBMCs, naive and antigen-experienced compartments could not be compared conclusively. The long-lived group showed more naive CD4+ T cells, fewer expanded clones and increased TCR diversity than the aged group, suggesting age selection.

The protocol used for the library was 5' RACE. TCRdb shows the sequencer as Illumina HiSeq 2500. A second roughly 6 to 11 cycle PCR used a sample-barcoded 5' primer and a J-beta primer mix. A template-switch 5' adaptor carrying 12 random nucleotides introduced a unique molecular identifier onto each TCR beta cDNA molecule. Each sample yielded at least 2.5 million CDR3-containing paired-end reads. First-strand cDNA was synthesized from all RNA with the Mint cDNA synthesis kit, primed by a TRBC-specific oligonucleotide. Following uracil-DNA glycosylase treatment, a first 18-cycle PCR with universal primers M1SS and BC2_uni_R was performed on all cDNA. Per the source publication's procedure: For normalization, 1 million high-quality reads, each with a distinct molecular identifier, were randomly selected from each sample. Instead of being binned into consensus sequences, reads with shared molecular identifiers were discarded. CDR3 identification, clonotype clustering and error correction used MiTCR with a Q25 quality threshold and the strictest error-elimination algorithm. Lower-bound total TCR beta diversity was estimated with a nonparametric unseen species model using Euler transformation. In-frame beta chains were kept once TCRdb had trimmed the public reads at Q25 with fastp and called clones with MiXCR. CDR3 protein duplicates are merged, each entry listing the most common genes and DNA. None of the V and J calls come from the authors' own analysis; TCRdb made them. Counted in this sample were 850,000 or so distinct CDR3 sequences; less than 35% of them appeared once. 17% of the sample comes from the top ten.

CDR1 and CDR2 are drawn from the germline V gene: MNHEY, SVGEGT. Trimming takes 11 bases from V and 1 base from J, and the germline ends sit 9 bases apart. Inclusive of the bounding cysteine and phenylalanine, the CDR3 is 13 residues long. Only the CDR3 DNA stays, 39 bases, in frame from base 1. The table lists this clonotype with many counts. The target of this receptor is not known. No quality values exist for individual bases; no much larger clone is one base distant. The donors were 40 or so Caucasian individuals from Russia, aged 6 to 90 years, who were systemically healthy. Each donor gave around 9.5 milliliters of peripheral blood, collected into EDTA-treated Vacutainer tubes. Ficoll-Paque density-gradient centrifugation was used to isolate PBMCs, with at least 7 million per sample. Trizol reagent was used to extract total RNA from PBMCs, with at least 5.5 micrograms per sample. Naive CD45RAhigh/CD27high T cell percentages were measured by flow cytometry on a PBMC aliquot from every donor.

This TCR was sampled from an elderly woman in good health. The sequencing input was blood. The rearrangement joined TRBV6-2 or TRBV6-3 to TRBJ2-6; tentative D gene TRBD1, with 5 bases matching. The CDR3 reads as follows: CASRGSGANVLTF. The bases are TGTGCCTCTAGGGGTTCTGGGGCCAACGTCCTGACTTTC.